Shown below are 27 T cell receptor beta chains from a single sample sequenced in a study of T cells after posttransplantation cyclophosphamide. The table came from immunoSEQ multiplex PCR; TCRdb's copy has only in-frame clones and leaves some out. Among tens of thousands of clones, roughly 95% were seen once, and the ten largest hold 3%. The sample comprised PBMCs. The receptors were sampled from a woman in her 30s in good health and a related stem cell transplant donor.

The chain couples TRBV2 to TRBJ2-3; D unresolved. Looked up from germline, CDR1 is SNHLY and CDR2 is FYNNEI. This CDR3 is 14 amino acids long. V was shortened by 4 bases and J by 2 bases, with 10 bases between the two germline ends. This chain's CDR3 is CASSVDGDTDTQYF. The CDR3 DNA sequence: TGTGCCAGCAGTGTGGACGGAGACACAGATACGCAGTATTTT. Looking up the rest from reference TRBV2 and TRBJ2-3 gives the full variable domain: EPEVTQTPSHQVTQMGQEVILRCVPISNHLYFYWYRQILGQKVEFLVSFYNNEISEKSEIFDDQFSVERPDGSNFTLKIRSTKLEDSAMYFCASSVDGDTDTQYFGPGTRLTVL.

This clone was picked up one time. The chain joins TRBV7-2 to TRBJ1-5, with D unresolved. The CDR3 is made up of 16 amino acids. Germline assignment: CDR1 SGHTA and CDR2 FQGNSA. V was clipped by 1 base and J by 0 bases, with 10 bases between them. The CDR3 is CASSLEAAYSNQPQHF. In DNA, the CDR3 is TGTGCCAGCAGCTTAGAGGCAGCTTATAGCAATCAGCCCCAGCATTTT.

V gene TRBV7-2 combines with J gene TRBJ2-7; 11 bases fit TRBD2. Germline V lookup: CDR1 SGHTA, CDR2 FQGNSA. The CDR3 is 16 amino acids. J was trimmed by 6 bases and V by 5 bases; bases with no gene match: 12. In nucleotides, the CDR3 is TGTGCCAGCAGCCGACTAGCGGGGACTTTCCTGGGCGAGCAGTACTTC. It yields the protein CASSRLAGTFLGEQYF.

This sequence joins TRBV28 and TRBJ2-5, with D unresolved. This CDR3 region has 14 residues. Germline V gene sequence: CDR1 MDHEN, CDR2 SYDVKM. V gave up 3 bases and J gave up 2 bases, with 10 bases separating them. CDR3 protein: CASSFHGRQETQYF. In DNA form, the CDR3 reads TGTGCCAGCAGTTTCCATGGCAGGCAAGAGACCCAGTACTTC.

The chain couples TRBV28 to TRBJ1-4; 7 bases line up with TRBD1. With 7 bases clipped from V and 2 bases from J, the junction kept 7 bases outside the gene matches. The germline V gene encodes CDR1 MDHEN and CDR2 SYDVKM. The CDR3 loop spans 15 amino acids. CDR3 in DNA: TGTGCCAGCACCCCTGGGGGACAGACTAATGAAAAACTGTTTTTT. Protein: CASTPGGQTNEKLFF.

The chain links TRBV13 to TRBJ2-2, with 10 bases identical to TRBD1. The CDR3 is 17 amino acids. Germline-derived CDR1 and CDR2 are PRHDT and FYEKMQ (reference sequence). The V gene end was trimmed by 2 bases and the J gene end by 3 bases; junction bases not matched to a gene: 6. In nucleotides, the CDR3 is TGTGCCAGCAGCTTAAACGGAGGGACAGGGGACACCGGGGAGCTGTTTTTT. This encodes CASSLNGGTGDTGELFF.

The genes are TRBV2 and TRBJ1-2; D is undetermined. Trimming took off 4 bases at V and 3 bases at J, with 6 bases between the two ends. The CDR3 runs 12 residues. Germline CDR1 SNHLY, CDR2 FYNNEI. The CDR3 region has the DNA TGTGCCAGCAGTGTGACTCACTATGGCTACACCTTC. This gives the protein CASSVTHYGYTF.

The genes are TRBV5-1 and TRBJ2-3; tentatively, D is TRBD2 (6 bases). V was shortened by 0 bases and J by 2 bases, with 13 bases between the two germline ends. Per germline, CDR1 SGHRS and CDR2 YFSETQ. The CDR3 runs to 16 residues. CDR3 DNA: TGCGCCAGCAGCTTGGGCGGGGCTGTTAACACAGATACGCAGTATTTT. Translating gives CASSLGGAVNTDTQYF.

This clone has only a few counts. The V and J genes are TRBV28 and TRBJ1-4; 9 positions agree with TRBD1. Germline assignment: CDR1 MDHEN and CDR2 SYDVKM. This CDR3 is 13 amino acids long. V dropped 7 bases and J dropped 8; count of bases not matched to a gene: 5. This CDR3 reads CASKDRGSEKLFF. Written as DNA, the CDR3 is TGTGCCAGCAAGGACAGGGGATCCGAAAAACTGTTTTTT.

The rearrangement uses TRBV12-2 and TRBJ2-7; TRBD1 is the table's D call and was not checked against the DNA. TRBV12-2 is classified as a pseudogene. The CDR3 spans 15 residues. This CDR3 reads CASRPRDRAFYEQYF. CDR3 nucleotides: TGTGCAAGTCGCCCCCGGGACAGGGCCTTCTACGAGCAGTACTTC.

This chain connects TRBV6-5 to TRBJ2-3; D possibly corresponds to TRBD1 (6 bases). Trimming removed 6 bases from V and 3 bases from J, with 16 bases in between. The germline gives CDR1 MNHEY, CDR2 SVGAGI. The CDR3 is 15 amino acids. The CDR3 coding sequence is TGTGCCAGCAGCGCACCTATTCAGGGGACAGATACGCAGTATTTT. It yields the protein CASSAPIQGTDTQYF.

The rearrangement joins TRBV19 to TRBJ2-5; the D gene is possibly TRBD2 (6 bases). The CDR3 consists of 14 residues. V lost 7 bases and J lost 3, with 15 bases in between. Germline CDR1 and CDR2: LNHDA and SQIVND (reference sequence). This CDR3 reads CASMGRWEEETQYF. The DNA for the CDR3 is TGTGCCAGTATGGGCCGCTGGGAGGAAGAGACCCAGTACTTC.

The chain uses TRBV15 and TRBJ2-7; weak D call: TRBD2 (6 bases). CDR3 length: 14 amino acids. V was clipped by 3 bases and J by 4 bases, with 13 bases between them. Per the germline V gene, CDR1 is LNHNV and CDR2 is YYDKDF (reference sequence). The CDR3 nucleotides read TGTGCCACCAGCAGGGGACTGACAGATTACGAGCAGTACTTC. Amino acid sequence: CATSRGLTDYEQYF.

CDR3 bases: TGTGCCAGCAGCAGCCAGTCGGGACAGGGGATATACGAGCAGTACTTC. It encodes CASSSQSGQGIYEQYF. The V and J genes are TRBV7-6 and TRBJ2-7, with 10 positions matching TRBD1. Germline V gives CDR1 SGHVS, CDR2 FNYEAQ. Trimming at V came to 5 bases and at J to 4 bases, leaving 11 bases not matched to a gene. This CDR3 comprises 16 residues.

CDR3 sequence reads: CASSFSGGAGTGELFF. The CDR3 DNA is TGCGCCAGCAGCTTTAGCGGGGGGGCCGGCACCGGGGAGCTGTTTTTT. This sequence joins TRBV5-1 and TRBJ2-2; 11 bases map to TRBD2. The CDR3 spans 16 residues. V shed 2 bases, J shed 4 bases, and the junction held 4 bases outside the gene matches. Germline V CDR1 and CDR2: SGHRS, YFSETQ.

J is TRBJ2-7 and V is TRBV28; 7 bases agree with TRBD2. In germline, CDR1 is MDHEN, CDR2 SYDVKM. V dropped 5 bases and J dropped 7; count of bases not matched to a gene: 5. This CDR3 contains 12 residues. Written as DNA, the CDR3 is TGTGCCAGCAGTCCCCCGGGGGGTGAGCAGTACTTC. Its protein product is CASSPPGGEQYF.

The chain joins TRBV11-2 to TRBJ1-1; the D is unclear. The CDR3 extends over 13 amino acids. Germline V CDR1 and CDR2: SGHAT, FQNNGV. The V end was cut by 1 base, the J end by 1 base, with 4 bases between. The CDR3: CASSLGPNTEAFF. The CDR3 coding sequence is TGTGCCAGCAGCTTAGGTCCGAACACTGAAGCTTTCTTT.

The J gene is TRBJ2-7, the V gene TRBV2; D could derive from TRBD1 or TRBD2 (5 bases each). CDR3 size: 13 residues. Trimming removed 6 bases from V and 5 bases from J, with 14 bases in between. Germline values: CDR1 SNHLY, CDR2 FYNNEI. CDR3 in DNA: TGTGCCAGCAGCATTGAGGGGTCCCACGAGCAGTACTTC. Encoded protein: CASSIEGSHEQYF.

This clone was recorded once. The chain has TRBV4-3 and TRBJ1-2; no firm D call. Germline CDR1 reads LGHNA; CDR2 reads YSLEER. Trimming left V 0 bases short and J 3 bases short, with 14 bases between. This CDR3 spans 16 amino acids. For the CDR3, the DNA is TGCGCCAGCAGCCAAGATCCCCCACAGTCATACTATGGCTACACCTTC. This encodes CASSQDPPQSYYGYTF.

The chain joins TRBV30 to TRBJ1-1; maybe TRBD1 (5 bases). The CDR3 is 14 amino acids. Germline lookup yields CDR1 GTSNPN and CDR2 SVGIG (reference sequence). The V end was cut by 0 bases, the J end by 1 base, with 9 bases between. The chain's CDR3 is CAWSVGLGNTEAFF. CDR3 in DNA: TGTGCCTGGAGTGTGGGGCTAGGGAACACTGAAGCTTTCTTT.

The chain recombines TRBV4-1 with TRBJ2-7; weak D call: TRBD1 (5 bases). The germline V and J ends were trimmed by 2 bases and 3 bases, with 23 bases remaining between them. CDR1 and CDR2 from the germline V gene are MGHRA and YSYEKL. The CDR3 consists of 18 residues. The CDR3 DNA reads TGCGCCAGCAGCCAAATAATCCCCAGGCAGGGAAAGGACTACGAGCAGTACTTC. Encoded protein: CASSQIIPRQGKDYEQYF.

This chain connects TRBV4-3 to TRBJ1-1; 7 nucleotides line up with TRBD1. J was trimmed by 3 bases and V by 0 bases; bases with no gene match: 4. This CDR3 is 15 amino acids long. The V gene's germline CDR1 is LGHNA and CDR2 YSLEER. In DNA, the CDR3 is TGCGCCAGCAGCCAAGATTGGCAGGGGGACACTGAAGCTTTCTTT. Translation: CASSQDWQGDTEAFF.

The chain uses TRBV6-5 and TRBJ1-1, with TRBD1 identical over 7 bases. J was trimmed by 4 bases and V by 2 bases; bases with no gene match: 4. This CDR3 has 14 residues. The germline gives CDR1 MNHEY, CDR2 SVGAGI. The CDR3 protein is CASSYDTGVTEAFF. The CDR3 DNA reads as TGTGCCAGCAGTTACGATACAGGGGTCACTGAAGCTTTCTTT.

This sequence joins TRBV19 and TRBJ1-1, with unresolved D. V dropped 3 bases and J dropped 1 base, with 12 bases sitting between them. The CDR3 is made up of 15 amino acids. Germline CDR1 LNHDA, CDR2 SQIVND (reference sequence). CDR3 sequence: CASSMRRYQNTEAFF. The DNA for the CDR3 is TGTGCCAGTAGTATGAGGCGGTATCAGAACACTGAAGCTTTCTTT.

The chain employs TRBV7-2 and TRBJ2-7; D unresolved. The germline V gene has CDR1 SGHTA and CDR2 FQGNSA. The CDR3 is made up of 15 amino acids. V was clipped by 1 base and J by 4 bases, with 14 bases between them. The CDR3 DNA reads as TGTGCCAGCAGCTTAGAGTTAGGGAAAAGTTACGAGCAGTACTTC. Translating gives CASSLELGKSYEQYF. The whole variable domain, remainder taken from reference TRBV7-2 and TRBJ2-7, is GAGVSQSPSNKVTEKGKDVELRCDPISGHTALYWYRQSLGQGLEFLIYFQGNSAPDKSGLPSDRFSAERTGGSVSTLTIQRTQQEDSAVYLCASSLELGKSYEQYFGPGTRLTVT.

The chain employs TRBV14 and TRBJ2-1, with 11 nucleotides matching TRBD2. CDR3 length: 16 amino acids. With V trimmed by 4 bases and J by 2 bases, 4 bases remained unmatched. Germline CDR1 SGHDN, CDR2 FVKESK. CDR3: CASSPMTSGAYNEQFF. The CDR3 nucleotides read TGTGCCAGCAGCCCGATGACTAGCGGGGCCTACAATGAGCAGTTCTTC.

A remark on this clone: A read error may account for a junction end that differs from germline. This sequence joins TRBV9 and TRBJ1-3, with 10 bases identical to TRBD1. Germline CDR1 is SGDLS and CDR2 is YYNGEE. CDR3 length: 17 amino acids. The CDR3: CASSVGTGGNSRNTIYF. The CDR3 region has the DNA TGTGCCAGCAGCGTAGGGACAGGGGGGAACTCTAGAAACACCATATATTTT.